These T cell receptor beta chains were read from a single sample in a study of blood T cell repertoires in COVID-19. Method: immunoSEQ multiplex PCR; TCRdb's copy keeps in-frame clones and lacks some. The sample contains approximately 220,000 clones, 85% of which appear only once. The source material was PBMCs or T cells enriched from blood (not recorded which). The receptors stem from a man aged 40-49 years who had recovered from COVID-19. Both conserved end residues are part of each CDR3. A D gene is named only where the DNA matches it firmly. A clone size is listed for some rows: how often the clone was seen (once, few, many), or a class if it is expanded.

V: TRBV28; D: .; J: TRBJ1-5; size: .; DNA: TGTGCCAGCAGTCCCCTGGGAGAGAGCAATCAGCCCCAGCATTTT; CDR3: CASSPLGESNQPQHF
V: TRBV3-1/TRBV3-2; D: .; J: TRBJ2-2; size: .; DNA: TGTGCCAGCAGCCAAGTCGCCGGGAACACCGGGGAGCTGTTTTTT; CDR3: CASSQVAGNTGELFF
V: TRBV4-1; D: TRBD1; J: TRBJ2-7; size: .; DNA: TGCGCCAGCAGCCAAGGGACAGGGTTCGACGAGCAGTACTTC; CDR3: CASSQGTGFDEQYF
V: TRBV2; D: TRBD1; J: TRBJ1-1; size: .; DNA: TGTGCCAGCAGTGTTTGGGACAGCACTGAAGCTTTCTTT; CDR3: CASSVWDSTEAFF
V: TRBV4-1; D: TRBD1; J: TRBJ1-2; size: .; DNA: TGCGCCAGCAGCCGAGGGACAGCTAACTATGGCTACACCTTC; CDR3: CASSRGTANYGYTF
V: TRBV12-3/TRBV12-4; D: .; J: TRBJ2-5; size: few; DNA: TGTGCCAGCAGTTTGGGGCAGGGAGAGACCCAGTACTTC; CDR3: CASSLGQGETQYF
V: TRBV7-2; D: TRBD1; J: TRBJ1-6; size: .; DNA: TGTGCCAGCAGCTTAGCGGACAGGGTCGGATCACCCCTCCACTTT; CDR3: CASSLADRVGSPLHF
V: TRBV25-1; D: .; J: TRBJ1-4; size: .; DNA: TGTGCCAGCAGTCAGGTGCTGGGGGGAGACAATGAAAAACTGTTTTTT; CDR3: CASSQVLGGDNEKLFF
V: TRBV24-1; D: TRBD1; J: TRBJ2-1; size: .; DNA: TGTGCCACCAGTGGGGGCTTTCCCGGGACAGGGTCCTACAATGAGCAGTTCTTC; CDR3: CATSGGFPGTGSYNEQFF
V: TRBV6-5; D: .; J: TRBJ2-1; size: .; DNA: TGTGCCAGCAGGCAGACAGGCAGCTCCTACAATGAGCAGTTCTTC; CDR3: CASRQTGSSYNEQFF
V: TRBV25-1; D: .; J: TRBJ1-6; size: .; DNA: TGTGCCAGCAGTGATCTCGAGGGACCCCTCCACTTT; CDR3: CASSDLEGPLHF
V: TRBV18; D: TRBD1; J: TRBJ1-1; size: .; DNA: TGTGCCAGCTCGGCCGGGACAGCGAACACTGAAGCTTTCTTT; CDR3: CASSAGTANTEAFF
V: TRBV20-1; D: .; J: TRBJ1-2; size: .; DNA: TGCAGTGCTAGAGCCGGCTATGGCTACACCTTC; CDR3: CSARAGYGYTF
V: TRBV4-1; D: TRBD2; J: TRBJ2-7; size: .; DNA: TGCGCCAGCAGCCAGTTGCTTTGGACTAGCGGGGCCCACTACGAGCAGTACTTC; CDR3: CASSQLLWTSGAHYEQYF
V: TRBV9; D: .; J: TRBJ2-7; size: few; DNA: TGTGCCAGCAGCGTCTCAGGGGACCCCTCCTACGAGCAGTACTTC; CDR3: CASSVSGDPSYEQYF
V: TRBV12-3/TRBV12-4; D: .; J: TRBJ1-2; size: .; DNA: TGTGCCAGCAGCCTTACCGGCGGCTATGGCTACACCTTC; CDR3: CASSLTGGYGYTF
V: TRBV6-4; D: .; J: TRBJ1-5; size: .; DNA: TGTGCCTTCCTTGAGCGGGGGGATCAGCCCCAGCATTTT; CDR3: CAFLERGDQPQHF
V: TRBV6-2/TRBV6-3; D: TRBD1; J: TRBJ2-7; size: .; DNA: TGTGCCAGCAGTTCCCGGACAGGAAAATACGAGCAGTACTTC; CDR3: CASSSRTGKYEQYF
V: TRBV30; D: TRBD1; J: TRBJ1-5; size: few; DNA: TGTGCCTGGAGTGGAACCGGGACAGGGGCTCAGCCCCAGCATTTT; CDR3: CAWSGTGTGAQPQHF
V: TRBV19; D: TRBD1; J: TRBJ1-2; size: .; DNA: TGTGCCAGTCGAGGGGGCTCTAACTATGGCTACACCTTC; CDR3: CASRGGSNYGYTF
V: TRBV11-2; D: TRBD2; J: TRBJ2-7; size: once; DNA: TGTGCCAGCAGCTTAGAATTCGGGACTAGCGGTCTCAGGGGGCAGTACTTC; CDR3: CASSLEFGTSGLRGQYF
V: TRBV5-5; D: TRBD1; J: TRBJ2-2; size: .; DNA: TGTGCCAGCACCCTGATGACAGGGTACACCGGGGAGCTGTTTTTT; CDR3: CASTLMTGYTGELFF
V: TRBV3-1/TRBV3-2; D: TRBD1; J: TRBJ1-2; size: .; DNA: TGTGCCAGCAGCCAAGCTTCGGGACAGGGGTATGGCTACACCTTC; CDR3: CASSQASGQGYGYTF
V: TRBV7-2; D: TRBD2; J: TRBJ2-7; size: .; DNA: TGTGCCAGCAGCGTACTAGCGGAGCTCGTGAGGGAGCAGTACTTC; CDR3: CASSVLAELVREQYF
V: TRBV12-3/TRBV12-4; D: TRBD2; J: TRBJ2-1; size: .; DNA: TGTGCCGCCTCGACTAGCGGGAGAGATGAGCAGTTCTTC; CDR3: CAASTSGRDEQFF